This T cell receptor beta chain is drawn from a study of CXCR3-negative and CXCR3-positive naive CD8 T cells. Looking at the study overall: For each library, about 1.5 +/- 0.3 million TRB reads were obtained, about 140 million in total.

The authors made the TRB cDNA libraries by 5' RACE using UMI labels. Reanalyzing the 5' RACE reads, TCRdb keeps one entry per CDR3 protein, without DNA. This sample contains about 3,700 distinct CDR3 sequences. This CDR3 has 18 amino acids. Per the germline V gene, CDR1 is SQVTM and CDR2 is ANQGSEA. Sequenced sample: naive CXCR3- CD8+ T cells from blood. The subset was: CD45RO-CCR7+CD27+CD95- naive CD8+ T cells lacking CXCR3 (TNR3-). The chain uses TRBV29-1 and TRBJ2-3; there is no DNA to check the TCRdb D call of TRBD2. The receptor was isolated from a human donor in good health. Some clones in this sample may be carry-over from other donors' samples. CDR3 protein: CSVEGITSSYPSTDTQYF.